This entry concerns a single T cell receptor (beta chain). The antigen remains unidentified. The entry originates in a study of cytomegalovirus exposure and HLA in healthy donors. About the research overall: A subsequent analysis stated that the roughly 130 validation repertoires were run on the same platform as the 650 to 850 first-cohort repertoires.

Germline assignment: CDR1 SGHRS and CDR2 YFSETQ. Trimming left V 0 bases short and J 6 bases short, with 14 bases between. The CDR3 covers 15 residues. Assay used: immunoSEQ multiplex PCR; TCRdb lists only in-frame clones, some missing. The data hold roughly 220,000 clones, with approximately 80% observed a single time. Findings and limits, study-wide: In vitro data verified a few CMV-associated chains as specific for CMV antigens. Altogether, 164 TCR beta chains were recorded as cytomegalovirus-associated.

The sequencing sample was made of PBMCs. The chain uses TRBV5-1 and TRBJ2-3, with D perhaps TRBD1 (6 bases). The clonotype originates from a woman between 25 and 40 years old in good health and CMV-seropositive. CDR3 coding DNA: TGCGCCAGCAGCTTGGCGGGACAAATGTTCGATACGCAGTATTTT. Amino acid sequence: CASSLAGQMFDTQYF.